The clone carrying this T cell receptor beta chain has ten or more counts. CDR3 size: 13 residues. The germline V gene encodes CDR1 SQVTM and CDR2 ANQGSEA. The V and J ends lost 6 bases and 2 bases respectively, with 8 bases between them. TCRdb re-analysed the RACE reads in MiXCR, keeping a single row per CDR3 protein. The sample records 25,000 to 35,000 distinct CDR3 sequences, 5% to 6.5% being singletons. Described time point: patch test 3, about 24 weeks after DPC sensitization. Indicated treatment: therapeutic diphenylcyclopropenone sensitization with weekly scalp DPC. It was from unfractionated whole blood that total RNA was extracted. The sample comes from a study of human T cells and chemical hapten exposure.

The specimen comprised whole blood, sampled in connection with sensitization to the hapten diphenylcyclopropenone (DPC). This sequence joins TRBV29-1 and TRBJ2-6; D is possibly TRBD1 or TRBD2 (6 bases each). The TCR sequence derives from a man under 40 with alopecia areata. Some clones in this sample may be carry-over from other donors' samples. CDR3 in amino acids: CSVGGTGANVLTF. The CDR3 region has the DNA TGCAGCGTAGGGGGGACTGGGGCCAACGTCCTGACTTTC.